Listed below are T cell receptor beta chains from one sample, sequenced in a study of T cells in Graves' hyperthyroidism and ophthalmopathy. TCRdb analysed the multiplex PCR reads with MiXCR anew, one entry per CDR3 protein. In the table there are roughly 630,000 distinct CDR3 sequences, about a sixth of which are singletons. The material sequenced was blood. Source of these receptors: a woman between 25 and 40 years old with Graves' hyperthyroidism. Both conserved end residues are trimmed from each CDR3. The order of the fields is D gene, clone size, V gene, J gene, CDR3 protein. The D gene is left open where the match is weak. Clone size is shown for a subset of rows, as once, few, many or a class of expanded clone.

TRBD2	few	TRBV5-1	TRBJ2-3	ASSWGLAGGSTDTQY
TRBD1	many	TRBV5-6	TRBJ1-5	ASSLRTGTGNQPQH
NA	many	TRBV3-1	TRBJ1-1	ASSQDGQPRTEAF
NA	many	TRBV9	TRBJ2-1	ASSVDAAPSREQF
NA	few	TRBV7-2	TRBJ2-4	ASSLGSGYIQY
NA	few	TRBV4-2	TRBJ2-7	ASSPATSTSYEQY
NA	NA	TRBV4-1	TRBJ2-1	ASSQDGAVSSYNNEQF
TRBD1	many	TRBV3-1	TRBJ1-1	ASSPKGQGLNTEAF
NA	many	TRBV5-5	TRBJ2-2	ASSLAGTNTGELF
NA	many	TRBV27	TRBJ2-3	ASSPRYRGGSTDTQY
TRBD2	NA	TRBV7-9	TRBJ2-4	ASSSPEGTSAHLAKNIQY
NA	few	TRBV20-1	TRBJ1-2	SARDGAAGYT
NA	once	TRBV5-6	TRBJ2-3	ASSLRGITDTQY
NA	many	TRBV3-1	TRBJ2-7	ASSRLGVSESYEQY
NA	few	TRBV20-1	TRBJ2-7	SASPAGTSYEQY
NA	many	TRBV3-1	TRBJ2-7	ASSQDDRMYEQY
NA	many	TRBV3-1	TRBJ1-4	ASSQYDSGDEKLF
NA	many	TRBV12-5	TRBJ1-1	ASGLVPGTDMNTEAF
TRBD2	NA	TRBV2	TRBJ2-5	ASNERAGGETQY
TRBD1	many	TRBV3-1	TRBJ2-1	ASSQGTGGSVFHNEQF
NA	NA	TRBV19	TRBJ1-2	ASSIFVRDYGYT
NA	many	TRBV28	TRBJ1-1	ASSLGGRSNTEAF
NA	NA	TRBV12-3/TRBV12-4	TRBJ2-7	ASSRSTSYEQY
TRBD1	NA	TRBV6-1	TRBJ1-3	ASRSRGTGNTIY
NA	NA	TRBV4-1	TRBJ2-7	ASSQELGHRSSYEQY
NA	NA	TRBV19	TRBJ2-1	ASKEGRRSNEQF
TRBD2	NA	TRBV6-1	TRBJ2-2	ASRNSGRLTGELF
TRBD1	NA	TRBV4-2	TRBJ2-7	ASSPSDRVYEQY
NA	few	TRBV9	TRBJ1-1	ASSVGGDTEAF
NA	NA	TRBV7-9	TRBJ2-1	ASSRPALGQRYNEQF
TRBD1	few	TRBV28	TRBJ2-5	ASTDRGWRTQY
NA	many	TRBV28	TRBJ2-5	ASSPQRWQETQY
TRBD2	many	TRBV27	TRBJ2-7	ASSLTLAGGTSYEQY
NA	many	TRBV28	TRBJ2-7	ASRRVGSSYEQY
NA	few	TRBV10-3	TRBJ1-5	AISDGRNQPQH
NA	NA	TRBV18	TRBJ1-1	ASSPQEGVVEKAF
NA	many	TRBV12-3/TRBV12-4	TRBJ2-2	ASSFDPFRNTGELF
TRBD1	many	TRBV11-2	TRBJ2-7	ASSLRTGGGEQY
TRBD2	many	TRBV11-2	TRBJ2-1	ASSLQGSGTSYNEQF
NA	NA	TRBV10-3	TRBJ1-3	AISESRTRGNTIY
NA	NA	TRBV7-2	TRBJ2-5	ASSLGHKYQETQY
TRBD2	few	TRBV6-5	TRBJ2-1	ASSYLGLAGEVEQF
NA	many	TRBV12-3/TRBV12-4	TRBJ2-7	ASSLVAALSEQY
NA	NA	TRBV5-1	TRBJ2-7	ASRQERGEQY
TRBD2	many	TRBV6-2/TRBV6-3	TRBJ2-3	ASRGAGLAGVADTQY
TRBD1	few	TRBV28	TRBJ2-7	ASSLADREPYEQY
NA	NA	TRBV28	TRBJ1-6	ASSLYLKTHSPLH
NA	NA	TRBV11-3	TRBJ1-6	ASSLRGYNSPLH
TRBD1	NA	TRBV7-9	TRBJ2-2	ASSLARTGGTGELF
TRBD1	once	TRBV7-3	TRBJ2-2	ASSLLPGTGRDGKLF
NA	NA	TRBV6-6	TRBJ2-7	ASSYSSRGGREQY
TRBD2	many	TRBV13	TRBJ2-3	ASSLRSGRDYTQY
NA	many	TRBV6-1	TRBJ1-5	ASSEGTGGNQPQH